Included here is one T cell receptor (beta chain) sequence, with context. Antigen specificity is unknown. CDR3 size: 11 residues. Trimming shortened V by 6 bases and J by 11 bases, and 13 bases separated the two germline ends. Germline lookup yields CDR1 MNHNY and CDR2 SVGAGI (reference sequence). The method was immunoSEQ multiplex PCR; TCRdb's version includes in-frame clones alone and lacks a portion of them. The sample has about 30,000 clones, approximately 83% seen once; the top ten hold roughly 0.9%. This record belongs to a study of T cells in narcolepsy. In the study overall: Enrolled donors included narcolepsy type 1 or type 2 patients and healthy controls.

Findings of the study overall: Autoreactive HCRT-specific and TRIB2-specific clonotypes were marked in same-patient CSF-versus-blood CD4+ comparisons. Reportedly, autoreactive clonotypes were serially detected in patients' blood but not controls'. Some memory CD4+ repertoires had no autoreactive clone sequences.

The source material was CD45RA- memory CD4+ T cells from PBMCs. The chain employs TRBV6-6 and TRBJ1-2; D unclear. The receptor was isolated from a human donor with narcolepsy. The CDR3 region is CASSPDWEYTF. The DNA for the CDR3 is TGTGCCAGCAGCCCAGACTGGGAGTACACCTTC.